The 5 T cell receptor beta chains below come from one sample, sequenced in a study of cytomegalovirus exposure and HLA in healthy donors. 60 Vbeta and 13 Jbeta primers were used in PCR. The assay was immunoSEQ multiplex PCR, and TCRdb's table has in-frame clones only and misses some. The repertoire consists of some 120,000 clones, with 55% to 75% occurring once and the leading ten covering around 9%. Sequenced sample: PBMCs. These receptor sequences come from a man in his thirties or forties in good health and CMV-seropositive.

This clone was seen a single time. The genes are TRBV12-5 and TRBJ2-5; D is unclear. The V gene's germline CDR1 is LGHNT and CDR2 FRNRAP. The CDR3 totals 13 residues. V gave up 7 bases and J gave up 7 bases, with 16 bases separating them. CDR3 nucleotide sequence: TGTGCTAGTGCTCCGTTGACCCGAGGGACCCAGTACTTC. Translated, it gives CASAPLTRGTQYF.

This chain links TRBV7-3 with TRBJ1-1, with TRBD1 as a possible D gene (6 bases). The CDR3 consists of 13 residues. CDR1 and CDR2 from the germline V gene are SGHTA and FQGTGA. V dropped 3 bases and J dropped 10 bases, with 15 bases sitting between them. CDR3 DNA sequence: TGTGCCAGCAGCTTGTACAGGGATGATGTAGCTTTCTTT. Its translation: CASSLYRDDVAFF. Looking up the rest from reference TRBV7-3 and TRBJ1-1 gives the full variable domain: GAGVSQTPSNKVTEKGKYVELRCDPISGHTALYWYRQSLGQGPEFLIYFQGTGAADDSGLPNDRFFAVRPEGSVSTLKIQRTERGDSAVYLCASSLYRDDVAFFGQGTRLTVV.

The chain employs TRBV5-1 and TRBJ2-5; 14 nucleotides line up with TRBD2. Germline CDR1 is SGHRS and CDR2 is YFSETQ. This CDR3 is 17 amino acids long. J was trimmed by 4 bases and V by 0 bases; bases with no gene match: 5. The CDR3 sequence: CASSLAGTSGGGETQYF. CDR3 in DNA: TGCGCCAGCAGCTTGGCCGGGACTAGCGGGGGAGGAGAGACCCAGTACTTC.

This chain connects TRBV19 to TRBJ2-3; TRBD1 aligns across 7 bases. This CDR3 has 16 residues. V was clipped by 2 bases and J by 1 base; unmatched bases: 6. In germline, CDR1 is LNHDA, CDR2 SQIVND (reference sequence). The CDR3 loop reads CASSITGAAGTDTQYF. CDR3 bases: TGTGCCAGTAGTATAACAGGGGCCGCTGGCACAGATACGCAGTATTTT.

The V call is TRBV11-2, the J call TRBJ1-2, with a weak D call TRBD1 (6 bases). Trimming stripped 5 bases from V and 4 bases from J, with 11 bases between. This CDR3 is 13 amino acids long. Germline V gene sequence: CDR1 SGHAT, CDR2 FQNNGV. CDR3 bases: TGTGCCAGCAGCCGAACAGGGTCCTATGGCTACACCTTC. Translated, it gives CASSRTGSYGYTF.